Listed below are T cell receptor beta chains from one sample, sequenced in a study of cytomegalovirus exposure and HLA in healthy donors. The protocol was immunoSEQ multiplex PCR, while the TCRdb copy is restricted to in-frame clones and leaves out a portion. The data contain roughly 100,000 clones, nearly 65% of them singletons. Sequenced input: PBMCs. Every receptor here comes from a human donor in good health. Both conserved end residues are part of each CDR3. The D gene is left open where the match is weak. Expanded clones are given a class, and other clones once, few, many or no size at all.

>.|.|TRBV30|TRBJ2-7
TGTGCCTGGAGTGTAGGGGTAGATACCTACGAGCAGTACTTC
CAWSVGVDTYEQYF
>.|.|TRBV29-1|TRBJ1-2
TGCAGCGTTGTAACAGCTAACTATGGCTACACCTTC
CSVVTANYGYTF
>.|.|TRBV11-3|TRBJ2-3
TGTGCCAGCAGCGGAAACAGGGCAGATACGCAGTATTTT
CASSGNRADTQYF
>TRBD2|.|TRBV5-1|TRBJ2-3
TGCGCCAGCAGCTTGGCCAGCGGGATCACAGATACGCAGTATTTT
CASSLASGITDTQYF
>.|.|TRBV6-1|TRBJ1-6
TGTGCCAGCAGTGTCGCGTATTCACCCCTCCACTTT
CASSVAYSPLHF
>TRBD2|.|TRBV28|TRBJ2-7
TGTGCCAGCACCTCGGGGCGGGGGAGTGTGCAGCAGTACTTC
CASTSGRGSVQQYF
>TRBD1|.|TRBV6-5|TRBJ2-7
TGTGCCAGCAGCACAGGGGGCGCCTACAGCGAGCAGTACTTC
CASSTGGAYSEQYF
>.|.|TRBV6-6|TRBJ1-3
TGTGCCAGCAGTTACGAGGGCATCTCTGGAAACACCATATATTTT
CASSYEGISGNTIYF
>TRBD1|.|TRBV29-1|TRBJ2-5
TGCAGCGTGCCCTGGGACAGGGATGTTGAGACCCAGTACTTC
CSVPWDRDVETQYF
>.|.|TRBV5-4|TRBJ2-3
TGTGCCAGCAGCTTTGGCCCCTTTACCCCAGATACGCAGTATTTT
CASSFGPFTPDTQYF
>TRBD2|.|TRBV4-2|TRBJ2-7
TGTGCCAGCAGCCAGGGACTAGCGGGGACCTACGAGCAGTACTTC
CASSQGLAGTYEQYF
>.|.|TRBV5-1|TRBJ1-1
TGCGCCAGCAGCTTCGGAGACGAAGAAGCTTTCTTT
CASSFGDEEAFF
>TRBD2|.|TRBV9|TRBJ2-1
TGTGCCAGCAGCGTAGCACTAGCGGGTAACAATGAGCAGTTCTTC
CASSVALAGNNEQFF
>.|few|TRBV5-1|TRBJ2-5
TGCGCCAGCAGCCCCGGGAGACCGGGAGAGACCCAGTACTTC
CASSPGRPGETQYF
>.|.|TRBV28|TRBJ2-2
TGTGCCAGCAGTTTTATCGAAACAGGTTTTACCGGGGAGCTGTTTTTT
CASSFIETGFTGELFF
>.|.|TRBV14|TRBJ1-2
TGTGCCAGCAGCCAAAGCGTGACAGGCTGGGGTCACAACTTCTATGGCTACACCTTC
CASSQSVTGWGHNFYGYTF
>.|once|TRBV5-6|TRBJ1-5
TGTGCCAGCAGCTTGGCTGACAGTAATCAGCCCCAGCATTTT
CASSLADSNQPQHF